This T cell receptor beta chain was observed in a study of T cells in Graves' hyperthyroidism and ophthalmopathy. From RNA transcripts, TCR beta CDR3 regions were amplified. Carried out on the TCR CDR3, a first-round RT-PCR used the HTBI primer set. TCRdb redid the calling of the multiplex PCR reads with MiXCR, one entry per CDR3 protein. The sample consists of 360,000 or so distinct CDR3 sequences, 15% of them appearing once. The TCR comes from a woman aged 55-75 years with Graves' ophthalmopathy. Material for sequencing was blood.

The CDR3 here is CASSLQLRQSGANVLTF. The CDR3 coding sequence is TGTGCCAGCAGCTTACAGCTTCGGCAGAGCGGGGCCAACGTCCTGACTTTC. This chain joins TRBV13 and TRBJ2-6; D gene unclear. The CDR3 spans 17 residues. Germline V gene lookup returns CDR1 PRHDT and CDR2 FYEKMQ (reference sequence). V lost 2 bases to trimming and J lost 4 bases, with 15 bases between them.